This TCR beta chain emerged from a study of T cell repertoires in cytomegalovirus infection. For the study at large: Public TCR beta signatures indicated both CMV infection and matching HLA type.

Study observations and caveats: In two of eight donors, the top clonotype was HLA-C-restricted CMV-specific.

One entry per CDR3 protein, called by TCRdb with MiXCR from the reads. The sample lists a few hundred thousand distinct CDR3 sequences, 12% to 15% occurring once. This clonotype was counted many times. Antigen unknown. V was cut by 3 bases and J by 0 bases, with 9 bases left in between. The V gene's germline CDR1 is SGHTA and CDR2 FQGNSA. CDR3 length: 14 residues. This rearrangement joins TRBV7-2 to TRBJ2-7; D is unclear. Sequencing was carried out using PBMCs. This receptor was identified in a human donor in good health (CMV status not recorded). Some clones in this sample may be carry-over from other donors' samples. CDR3 DNA sequence: TGTGCCAGCAGCTTCATCCGGAGCTCCTACGAGCAGTACTTC. Its protein is CASSFIRSSYEQYF.